Described below is a single T cell receptor beta chain sequence and its context. The sample is drawn from a study of blood T cell repertoires in COVID-19. Study-wide context: The cDNA or gDNA used as material had been derived from T cells, B-cell-depleted T cells, or PBMCs.

Data came from immunoSEQ multiplex PCR; TCRdb stores just in-frame clones and leaves some out. This table holds about 180,000 clones, more than 80% found once. CDR3 length: 14 residues. V lost 0 bases to trimming and J lost 7 bases; unmatched junction nucleotides: 5. Per the germline V gene, CDR1 is SGHNT and CDR2 is YYREEE (reference sequence). The receptor comes from a man in his forties who had recovered from COVID-19. The rearrangement links TRBV5-4 to TRBJ1-1; 8 nucleotides align to TRBD1. Sequences were obtained from PBMCs or T cells enriched from blood (not recorded which). The CDR3 sequence: CASSLEWTGNEAFF. The CDR3 coding sequence is TGTGCCAGCAGCTTGGAATGGACAGGGAATGAAGCTTTCTTT.